This entry lists 19 T cell receptor beta chains sequenced from one sample in a study of identical twins. From the 5' RACE reads, TCRdb called clonotypes with MiXCR, one entry per CDR3 protein. The table records more than 400,000 distinct CDR3 sequences, around 15% of them present only once. These sequences were also reported in another study, on yellow fever vaccine responses in identical twins.

The sequenced sample was CD4+ T cells sorted from blood. These receptor sequences come from a woman aged 18-29 years in good health.

This clonotype was detected only a few times. This sequence joins TRBV29-1 and TRBJ1-2, with 9 positions matching TRBD1. V shed 0 bases and J 3 bases; nucleotides not matched to a gene: 5. This CDR3 spans 15 amino acids. Germline CDR1 SQVTM, CDR2 ANQGSEA. Here the CDR3 reads CSVEDRTGVDYGYTF. CDR3 DNA sequence: TGCAGCGTTGAAGACCGGACAGGGGTGGACTATGGCTACACCTTC.

V gene TRBV28 combines with J gene TRBJ2-4; 8 nucleotides match TRBD1. The CDR3 sequence is 15 residues long. The junction had 7 bases not matched to a gene; V was cut back by 7 bases and J by 2 bases. Germline V gene lookup returns CDR1 MDHEN and CDR2 SYDVKM. CDR3 DNA sequence: TGTGCCAGCAACACCGGGACAGGACCCAAAAACATTCAGTACTTC. Translating it yields CASNTGTGPKNIQYF.

The gene calls are TRBV19 and TRBJ1-5, with 8 bases lining up with TRBD1. The germline V gene has CDR1 LNHDA and CDR2 SQIVND (reference sequence). This CDR3 contains 16 residues. The J segment lost 3 bases and the V segment lost 6 bases, leaving 10 bases of the junction unmatched. The CDR3 reads CASRRRDRRPNQPQHF. In DNA form, the CDR3 reads TGTGCCAGTAGGCGCCGGGACAGGCGACCCAATCAGCCCCAGCATTTT.

This clonotype was counted only a few times. V gene TRBV5-1 combines with J gene TRBJ1-2; D gene ambiguous. This CDR3 has 17 amino acids. Germline lookup yields CDR1 SGHRS and CDR2 YFSETQ. V was clipped by 2 bases and J by 7 bases, with 24 bases between them. CDR3 sequence (DNA): TGCGCCAGCAGCTTAGGCGCAGGTGGACTTCGCGGTAGTGGCTACACCTTC. This gives the protein CASSLGAGGLRGSGYTF.

This sequence joins TRBV3-1 and TRBJ2-7; TRBD2 is a possible D gene (5 bases). CDR1 and CDR2 (germline): LGHDT, YNNKEL (reference sequence). The CDR3 covers 14 residues. The V and J ends lost 4 bases and 1 base respectively, with 11 bases between them. In nucleotides, the CDR3 is TGTGCCAGCAGCCTACGACTATCGTCCTACGAGCAGTACTTC. This sequence encodes CASSLRLSSYEQYF.

This chain links TRBV7-6 with TRBJ2-3, with D possibly being TRBD1 or TRBD2 (6 bases each). V was clipped by 4 bases and J by 2 bases, with 16 bases between them. CDR1 SGHVS and CDR2 FNYEAQ come from the germline V gene. The CDR3 extends over 16 amino acids. CDR3 protein: CASSSRSGANTDTQYF. CDR3 DNA sequence: TGTGCCAGCAGCTCCCGCTCGGGGGCGAACACAGATACGCAGTATTTT.

V usage is TRBV5-1 and J usage is TRBJ2-1, with a possible D match to TRBD1 (6 bases). This CDR3 region has 14 residues. V lost 3 bases to trimming and J lost 2 bases, with 9 bases between them. Per germline, CDR1 SGHRS and CDR2 YFSETQ. The CDR3: CASSWGLAYNEQFF. CDR3 coding DNA: TGCGCCAGCAGCTGGGGGCTCGCCTACAATGAGCAGTTCTTC.

The chain combines TRBV27 with TRBJ1-2; the match to TRBD1 covers 7 bases. Germline V gene sequence: CDR1 MNHEY, CDR2 SMNVEV (reference sequence). Losses at the gene ends were 5 bases for V and 7 bases for J; bases not matched to a gene: 10. The CDR3 length is 14 residues. The CDR3 loop is CASSADTGAGGYTF. The CDR3 region has the DNA TGTGCCAGCAGTGCTGACACAGGGGCCGGTGGCTACACCTTC.

This clonotype was observed a handful of times. The chain employs TRBV12-3 or TRBV12-4 and TRBJ2-4; 8 nucleotides match TRBD1. The CDR3 has 15 amino acids. V trimming: 4 bases; J trimming: 2 bases; junction bases outside the gene matches: 4. The CDR3: CASSSGTGTKNIQYF. The DNA of the CDR3 is TGTGCCAGCAGTTCCGGGACAGGTACCAAAAACATTCAGTACTTC.

This clonotype was counted once. V and J are TRBV27 and TRBJ1-2; D ambiguous. With 6 bases removed from V and 6 bases from J, the gap between germline ends came to 11 bases. This CDR3 comprises 12 residues. Germline loops: CDR1 MNHEY, CDR2 SMNVEV (reference sequence). The CDR3 sequence is CASSLPTNGYTF. For the CDR3, the DNA is TGTGCCAGCAGCCTACCGACGAATGGCTACACCTTC.

The chain is built from TRBV12-3 or TRBV12-4 and TRBJ1-1; 7 bases map to TRBD1. J lost 11 bases, V lost 5 bases, and 5 bases had no gene match. CDR3 size: 11 residues. The CDR3, as DNA: TGTGCCAGCAGTCGACAGGGTTCGGCTTTCTTT. Protein sequence: CASSRQGSAFF.

This clonotype was seen a few times. V gene TRBV9 combines with J gene TRBJ2-1; D gene ambiguous. The germline CDR1 and CDR2 sequences are SGDLS and YYNGEE. The CDR3 has 15 amino acids. V lost 4 bases and J lost 3, with 14 bases in between. The DNA of the CDR3 is TGTGCCAGCAGCTATAGTCTGGATGGCTACAATGAGCAGTTCTTC. Residues: CASSYSLDGYNEQFF.

This clonotype was seen more than once but under ten times. This rearrangement joins TRBV12-3 or TRBV12-4 to TRBJ2-7, with D possibly TRBD2 on 6 matching bases. CDR3 length: 12 residues. The V end was cut by 7 bases, the J end by 3 bases, with 10 bases between. CDR3: CASKGLSYEQYF. The CDR3 bases are TGTGCCAGCAAGGGACTGAGCTACGAGCAGTACTTC.

The table lists this clonotype with a few counts. The chain couples TRBV4-1 to TRBJ2-1; 10 nucleotides match TRBD1. J gave up 5 bases and V 7 bases, and 11 bases lay outside the gene matches. This CDR3 contains 16 residues. Germline V CDR1 and CDR2: MGHRA, YSYEKL. DNA for the CDR3: TGCGCCAGCACTCCACTAAGGGACAGGGGTCACAATGAGCAGTTCTTC. It encodes CASTPLRDRGHNEQFF.

For the CDR3, the DNA is TGCGCCAGCAGCTTGGTTGGGACAGGGGGCTTGGACGAGCAGTACTTC. Its protein is CASSLVGTGGLDEQYF. This chain connects TRBV5-1 to TRBJ2-7, with 12 bases that match TRBD1. CDR3 length equals 16 residues. Germline assignment: CDR1 SGHRS and CDR2 YFSETQ. The V gene end was trimmed by 0 bases and the J gene end by 5 bases; junction bases not matched to a gene: 6.

This clonotype was detected only a few times. The chain combines TRBV6-5 with TRBJ2-7; perhaps TRBD1 as D (6 bases). The V and J ends lost 0 bases and 3 bases respectively, with 12 bases between them. This CDR3 is built from 15 residues. Germline V gene sequence: CDR1 MNHEY, CDR2 SVGAGI. The CDR3 region has the DNA TGTGCCAGCAGTTACTCCTTACAGGGAAGCTACGAGCAGTACTTC. Translating gives CASSYSLQGSYEQYF.

This clonotype appeared a few times. This rearrangement joins TRBV20-1 to TRBJ2-2, with 7 bases that match TRBD2. Germline CDR1 and CDR2: DFQATT and SNEGSKA (reference sequence). V was clipped by 6 bases and J by 6 bases; unmatched bases: 13. The CDR3 is 15 amino acids. The CDR3 region has the DNA TGCAGTGCCCGCCACGGCGGGAGTATATCCGGGGAGCTGTTTTTT. Translating it yields CSARHGGSISGELFF.

This sequence joins TRBV6-2 or TRBV6-3 and TRBJ2-5; D may be TRBD2 (6 bases). From germline, CDR1 is MNHEY and CDR2 SVGEGT. This CDR3 spans 14 amino acids. Trimming stripped 6 bases from V and 1 base from J, with 12 bases between. The CDR3 loop is CASRALASQETQYF. CDR3 DNA: TGTGCCAGCAGAGCTCTAGCGTCCCAAGAGACCCAGTACTTC.

The rearrangement joins TRBV6-5 to TRBJ2-3; 7 bases are shared with TRBD2. CDR3 length: 15 amino acids. V lost 1 base to trimming and J lost 1 base; unmatched junction nucleotides: 2. The germline V gene has CDR1 MNHEY and CDR2 SVGAGI. DNA for the CDR3: TGTGCCAGCAGTTACTACCGGGGGGGCACAGATACGCAGTATTTT. Protein sequence: CASSYYRGGTDTQYF.